These T cell receptor beta chains were read from a single sample in a study of blood T cell repertoires in COVID-19. Profiling relied on immunoSEQ multiplex PCR, and the TCRdb table lists in-frame clones only, not all of them. The sample gives about 400,000 clones, around 92% of which show up once; roughly 1.2% is in the top ten. The sequenced sample was peripheral blood. These receptors all stem from a middle-aged man with acute or convalescent COVID-19. The CDR3 runs from the conserved cysteine through the conserved F or W. D genes are given only for firm matches. The size of a clone is reported for some rows only, either as once, few or many, or as a class for expanded clones.

>-|TRBJ1-6|TRBV5-5|-
CASSPGGTPLSSYNSPLHF
TGTGCCAGCAGCCCTGGGGGGACTCCCCTGAGCTCCTATAATTCACCCCTCCACTTT
>-|TRBJ1-4|TRBV6-5|-
CASSYGIPTTNEKLFF
TGTGCCAGCAGTTACGGCATTCCGACAACTAATGAAAAACTGTTTTTT
>-|TRBJ2-3|TRBV24-1|-
CATMTGRRGDTQYF
TGTGCCACCATGACGGGGCGGCGGGGAGATACGCAGTATTTT
>-|TRBJ2-7|TRBV4-1|-
CASSQFIRGYEQYF
TGCGCCAGCAGCCAATTTATTCGGGGATACGAGCAGTACTTC
>-|TRBJ2-1|TRBV19|-
CATPRGGPPFF
TGTGCCACCCCAAGGGGGGGCCCGCCTTTCTTC
>few|TRBJ2-3|TRBV4-2|TRBD2
CASSQRTSGITDTQYF
TGTGCCAGCAGCCAACGGACTAGCGGGATTACAGATACGCAGTATTTT
>-|TRBJ2-5|TRBV5-1|TRBD1
CASSSNRGSQETQYF
TGCGCCAGCAGCTCAAACAGGGGCTCCCAAGAGACCCAGTACTTC
>few|TRBJ1-2|TRBV13|-
CASSFYLVGGDYGYTF
TGTGCCAGCAGCTTTTATTTAGTGGGAGGGGACTATGGCTACACCTTC
>few|TRBJ2-4|TRBV19|-
CASSMFGGIAKNIQYF
TGTGCCAGTAGTATGTTCGGGGGAATAGCCAAAAACATTCAGTACTTC
>-|TRBJ2-2|TRBV27|TRBD2
CASSLFLRGGTGELFF
TGTGCCAGCAGTTTATTTTTAAGGGGAGGGACCGGGGAGCTGTTTTTT
>once|TRBJ2-2|TRBV27|TRBD2
CASSNLGLAGNMNTGELFF
TGTGCCAGCAGTAATCTGGGACTAGCGGGAAACATGAACACCGGGGAGCTGTTTTTT
>-|TRBJ2-1|TRBV6-1|-
CASSEVRYNEQFF
TGTGCCAGCAGTGAAGTCAGGTACAATGAGCAGTTCTTC
>-|TRBJ1-2|TRBV3-1/TRBV3-2|TRBD1
CASSPDRVNGYTF
TGTGCCAGCAGCCCGGACAGGGTAAATGGCTACACCTTC
>once|TRBJ2-3|TRBV19|-
CASSITGVTDTQYF
TGTGCCAGTAGTATAACGGGGGTCACAGATACGCAGTATTTT
>once|TRBJ2-7|TRBV5-4|TRBD2
CASSQGPGGGYEQYF
TGTGCCAGCAGCCAGGGGCCGGGCGGGGGGTACGAGCAGTACTTC
>-|TRBJ1-2|TRBV9|TRBD1
CASSPQGAGGYTF
TGTGCCAGCAGCCCCCAGGGGGCGGGTGGCTACACCTTC
>-|TRBJ1-2|TRBV7-6|TRBD1
CASSLEGTENYGYTF
TGTGCCAGCAGCTTAGAAGGGACAGAGAACTATGGCTACACCTTC
>-|TRBJ2-3|TRBV11-3|TRBD2
CASSFVSRAGAADTQYF
TGTGCCAGCAGCTTCGTGTCTCGAGCGGGAGCCGCAGATACGCAGTATTTT
>-|TRBJ1-5|TRBV10-3|-
CAISGGRNDVRHF
TGTGCCATCAGTGGGGGGCGAAACGATGTAAGGCATTTT
>-|TRBJ1-1|TRBV12-3/TRBV12-4|-
CASSSQRNTEAFF
TGTGCCAGCAGTTCACAGAGGAACACTGAAGCTTTCTTT
>-|TRBJ1-1|TRBV6-6|-
CASSTPYGQSEAFF
TGTGCCAGCAGCACCCCCTATGGACAGTCTGAAGCTTTCTTT
>-|TRBJ2-7|TRBV7-8|TRBD2
CASSLFGTTISYEQYF
TGTGCCAGCAGCTTATTCGGGACTACAATATCCTACGAGCAGTACTTC
>-|TRBJ1-6|TRBV4-1|-
CASSHPSGATYNSPLHF
TGCGCCAGCAGCCACCCGTCCGGAGCCACCTATAATTCACCCCTCCACTTT
>once|TRBJ2-7|TRBV15|-
CATSRDLYPNEDSYEQYF
TGTGCCACCAGCAGAGACCTATATCCAAACGAGGACTCCTACGAGCAGTACTTC
>-|TRBJ2-1|TRBV5-4|-
CASSLTGNEQFF
TGTGCCAGCAGCTTAACCGGGAATGAGCAGTTCTTC